Sequencing of this TCR beta chain was carried out in a study of regulatory T cells in long-lasting Graves disease. Building of the TCR beta libraries involved iRepertoire HTBI primers and Arm-PCR of CDR3 regions. MiXCR, applied by TCRdb to the multiplex PCR reads, yields one record per CDR3 protein. The data show under 300,000 distinct CDR3 sequences, around a sixth seen once. Between the trimmed V and J ends, which lost 4 bases and 4 bases, there was a span of 4 bases. Looked up from germline, CDR1 is SNHLY and CDR2 is FYNNEI. The CDR3 is 11 residues long. Study-level findings and limits: Samples came from peripheral blood alone, without thyroid tissue. The persistent group shared 2,500 to 3,000 public clonotypes, more than the approximately 930 shared by new patients.

As for time point: newly diagnosed GD, antithyroid drugs for less than 3 months. Scientists built the TCR library using RNA that was extracted from PBMCs. The patients were drawn from one endocrinology department in Xi'an, China. Staff drew about 10 milliliters of peripheral blood into EDTA tubes. This clonotype was found many times. The antigen remains undetermined. The sample was also reused in another study, on T cells in Graves' hyperthyroidism and ophthalmopathy.

The sample in question was peripheral blood mononuclear cells (PBMCs), obtained at new diagnosis, from a patient treated with antithyroid drugs. This clonotype originated in a woman aged 30 to 39 with Graves disease. V and J are TRBV2 and TRBJ2-5, with D uncertain. The CDR3 is CASSGGETQYF. The CDR3 DNA reads TGTGCCAGCAGTGGAGGAGAGACCCAGTACTTC.